The rows below give T cell receptor beta chains drawn from one sample of a study of shared clonotypes between healthy human individuals. The method was immunoSEQ multiplex PCR; TCRdb's version includes in-frame clones alone and lacks a portion of them. The table records 2 million to 2.5 million clones, 85% to 95% of them present only once. Sequences were obtained from naive CD4+ T cells from PBMCs. These receptor sequences come from a man aged 18 to 30 in good health. Some clones in this sample may be carry-over from other donors' samples. The CDR3 runs from the conserved cysteine through the conserved F or W. D genes are given only for firm matches. Not all rows give a size; the values are once, few, many and, for expanded clones, a class.

size: .
V: TRBV28
J: TRBJ2-1
D: TRBD1
DNA: TGTGCCAGCAGTCCTAGGGGGCCGGTTAATGAGCAGTTCTTC
CDR3: CASSPRGPVNEQFF

size: .
V: TRBV27
J: TRBJ2-7
D: TRBD2
DNA: TGTGCCAGCAGTCCCGCGGGGGGCGAGCAGTACTTC
CDR3: CASSPAGGEQYF

size: .
V: TRBV28
J: TRBJ2-7
D: TRBD1
DNA: TGTGCCAGCAGCCCTACCACAGGGGGCGCATACGAGCAGTACTTC
CDR3: CASSPTTGGAYEQYF

size: .
V: TRBV11-3
J: TRBJ2-1
D: TRBD2
DNA: TGTGCCAGCAGCTTGCTAGCGGGACACAATGAGCAGTTCTTC
CDR3: CASSLLAGHNEQFF

size: .
V: TRBV6-6
J: TRBJ2-4
D: .
DNA: TGTGCCAGCAGTTTCAGGGTAGGGGCCAAAAACATTCAGTACTTC
CDR3: CASSFRVGAKNIQYF

size: once
V: TRBV2
J: TRBJ1-4
D: .
DNA: TGTGCCAGCAGTGAATTGGGACAAAAACTGTTTTTT
CDR3: CASSELGQKLFF

size: .
V: TRBV9
J: TRBJ2-7
D: .
DNA: TGTGCCAGCAGCGCCGGAAGTGGTAGGTACGAGCAGTACTTC
CDR3: CASSAGSGRYEQYF

size: .
V: TRBV7-9
J: TRBJ2-3
D: TRBD2
DNA: TGTGCCAGCAGCTTAGAGCGGGAGGGCCGATATACGCAGTATTTT
CDR3: CASSLEREGRYTQYF

size: .
V: TRBV5-1
J: TRBJ2-2
D: TRBD1
DNA: TGCGCCAGCAGCTTGGTTTCGACAGGGGACCTCACCGGGGAGCTGTTTTTT
CDR3: CASSLVSTGDLTGELFF

size: .
V: TRBV7-2
J: TRBJ2-3
D: .
DNA: TGTGCCAGCAGCTTATGGCCAGCCACAGATACGCAGTATTTT
CDR3: CASSLWPATDTQYF

size: .
V: TRBV5-1
J: TRBJ2-1
D: TRBD2
DNA: TGCGCCAGCAGCAGGGGACTAGCGGCATACAATGAGCAGTTCTTC
CDR3: CASSRGLAAYNEQFF

size: .
V: TRBV18
J: TRBJ1-5
D: TRBD1
DNA: TGTGCCAGCTCAAAGGACAGGGTTGGCAATCAGCCCCAGCATTTT
CDR3: CASSKDRVGNQPQHF

size: .
V: TRBV4-3
J: TRBJ2-6
D: .
DNA: TGCGCCAGCAGCCAAGGAAATCTGAGGACAGGGGCCAACGTCCTGACTTTC
CDR3: CASSQGNLRTGANVLTF

size: once
V: TRBV5-1
J: TRBJ2-7
D: TRBD2
DNA: TGCGCCAGCAGCTTGGAGGTAGCGGGTATGTACGAGCAGTACTTC
CDR3: CASSLEVAGMYEQYF

size: .
V: TRBV11-2
J: TRBJ2-7
D: .
DNA: TGTGCCAGCAGCTTAGACCTCGCGGGCGAGCAGTACTTC
CDR3: CASSLDLAGEQYF

size: .
V: TRBV30
J: TRBJ2-4
D: .
DNA: TGTGCCTGGGCCTCCGACCTCGGAGGCATTCAGTACTTC
CDR3: CAWASDLGGIQYF

size: once
V: TRBV18
J: TRBJ2-1
D: .
DNA: TGTGCCAGCTCACCAAAAAACAGAGGATCCTACAATGAGCAGTTCTTC
CDR3: CASSPKNRGSYNEQFF

size: .
V: TRBV6-4
J: TRBJ2-4
D: .
DNA: TGTGCCAGCAGTGACCAAAACATTCAGTACTTC
CDR3: CASSDQNIQYF

size: .
V: TRBV6-1
J: TRBJ1-1
D: .
DNA: TGTGCCAGCAACCGGAGGGGGGTCGGATCTGAAGCTTTCTTT
CDR3: CASNRRGVGSEAFF

size: .
V: TRBV10-3
J: TRBJ2-3
D: .
DNA: TGTGCCATCAGCCCAGGGGGGGATGATACGCAGTATTTT
CDR3: CAISPGGDDTQYF

size: .
V: TRBV6-1
J: TRBJ2-3
D: .
DNA: TGTGCCAGCAGTGAACGATGGGGTAGCACAGATACGCAGTATTTT
CDR3: CASSERWGSTDTQYF

size: .
V: TRBV7-9
J: TRBJ1-1
D: TRBD1
DNA: TGTGCCAGTAGCTCACCGGGACAGGGGACTATGAACACTGAAGCTTTCTTT
CDR3: CASSSPGQGTMNTEAFF

size: .
V: TRBV18
J: TRBJ1-5
D: .
DNA: TGTGCCAGCTCCCAGGAGGTATCCAGGGTGACAAGCAATCAGCCCCAGCATTTT
CDR3: CASSQEVSRVTSNQPQHF

size: .
V: TRBV28
J: TRBJ1-5
D: .
DNA: TGTGCCAGCAGTTTACCCCGACCCACGCAGAATCGCAATCAGCCCCAGCATTTT
CDR3: CASSLPRPTQNRNQPQHF

size: .
V: TRBV25-1
J: TRBJ2-3
D: .
DNA: TGTGCCCTAAAAGACAGGCCTAGCACAGATACGCAGTATTTT
CDR3: CALKDRPSTDTQYF

size: .
V: TRBV11-2
J: TRBJ1-2
D: .
DNA: TGTGCCAGCAGCTTGACCAAGGGCCCTACTAACTTC
CDR3: CASSLTKGPTNF

size: .
V: TRBV30
J: TRBJ1-5
D: .
DNA: TGTGCCTGGAGTGTGGGGGGTGATATTCAGCCCCAGCATTTT
CDR3: CAWSVGGDIQPQHF

size: .
V: TRBV7-9
J: TRBJ2-1
D: TRBD1
DNA: TGTGCCAGCAGCTCTGGACAGGCCTACAATGAGCAGTTCTTC
CDR3: CASSSGQAYNEQFF

size: .
V: TRBV28
J: TRBJ2-2
D: TRBD2
DNA: TGTGCCAGCAGTTCGACCCAGGGAGGGGTCGGGGAGCTGTTTTTT
CDR3: CASSSTQGGVGELFF

size: .
V: TRBV5-1
J: TRBJ2-7
D: TRBD2
DNA: TGCGCCAGCACTCCCGGGGCTAGCGGGAGTGGCTACGAGCAGTACTTC
CDR3: CASTPGASGSGYEQYF

size: .
V: TRBV20-1
J: TRBJ2-3
D: .
DNA: TGCAGTAGCGATAGCACAGATACGCAGTATTTT
CDR3: CSSDSTDTQYF

size: .
V: TRBV28
J: TRBJ1-1
D: .
DNA: TGTGCCAGCAGTGTCACATCGAGTGAAGCTTTCTTT
CDR3: CASSVTSSEAFF

size: .
V: TRBV5-1
J: TRBJ2-7
D: TRBD2
DNA: TGCGCCAGCGCCATAGTAGCGGGCCTCTCCTACGAGCAGTACTTC
CDR3: CASAIVAGLSYEQYF

size: .
V: TRBV5-1
J: TRBJ1-5
D: TRBD1
DNA: TGCGCCAGCAGTCCCGGGACAGGGGCCCCTCAGCCCCAGCATTTT
CDR3: CASSPGTGAPQPQHF

size: .
V: TRBV5-4
J: TRBJ1-1
D: .
DNA: TGTGCCAGCAGCTTGGGGCATGGTGCTGGGAACACTGAAGCTTTCTTT
CDR3: CASSLGHGAGNTEAFF

size: .
V: TRBV6-5
J: TRBJ1-1
D: .
DNA: TGTGCCAGCAGTTACTCAATAGGGGCTCGGAACACTGAAGCTTTCTTT
CDR3: CASSYSIGARNTEAFF

size: .
V: TRBV11-2
J: TRBJ1-1
D: .
DNA: TGTGCCAGCAGCTTAGGGTTGCAGGCCGGATCTGAAGCTTTCTTT
CDR3: CASSLGLQAGSEAFF

size: .
V: TRBV5-4
J: TRBJ2-2
D: .
DNA: TGTGCCAGCAGCTTGAACGAATGGGCCGGGGAGCTGTTTTTT
CDR3: CASSLNEWAGELFF

size: .
V: TRBV13
J: TRBJ2-1
D: .
DNA: TGTGCCAGCAGCGCTCCCCGACGGGGCGGGTACAATGAGCAGTTCTTC
CDR3: CASSAPRRGGYNEQFF

size: .
V: TRBV7-2
J: TRBJ2-7
D: .
DNA: TGTGCCAGCAGAGCCCAGCCAGGGCGACCAACCTACGAGCAGTACTTC
CDR3: CASRAQPGRPTYEQYF

size: .
V: TRBV5-1
J: TRBJ2-7
D: TRBD2
DNA: TGCGCCAGCAGCTGGGGAGGTCTAGCGGGAGGATCCTACGAGCAGTACTTC
CDR3: CASSWGGLAGGSYEQYF

size: .
V: TRBV7-2
J: TRBJ2-1
D: TRBD2
DNA: TGTGCCAGCAGCTCGAGACTAGCGGGAGATGGGTATGAGCAGTTCTTC
CDR3: CASSSRLAGDGYEQFF

size: once
V: TRBV7-9
J: TRBJ2-7
D: .
DNA: TGTGCCAGCAGCCCGGGTGGGCGGGACTACGAGCAGTACTTC
CDR3: CASSPGGRDYEQYF

size: .
V: TRBV6-6
J: TRBJ2-7
D: TRBD2
DNA: TGTGCCACCAGAAGACGACTAGCGGGCTCCTACGAGCAGTACTTC
CDR3: CATRRRLAGSYEQYF

size: .
V: TRBV29-1
J: TRBJ2-5
D: TRBD2
DNA: TGCAGCGTTAGTGGGCGGACTAGTGAGGAGGCCCAGTACTTC
CDR3: CSVSGRTSEEAQYF